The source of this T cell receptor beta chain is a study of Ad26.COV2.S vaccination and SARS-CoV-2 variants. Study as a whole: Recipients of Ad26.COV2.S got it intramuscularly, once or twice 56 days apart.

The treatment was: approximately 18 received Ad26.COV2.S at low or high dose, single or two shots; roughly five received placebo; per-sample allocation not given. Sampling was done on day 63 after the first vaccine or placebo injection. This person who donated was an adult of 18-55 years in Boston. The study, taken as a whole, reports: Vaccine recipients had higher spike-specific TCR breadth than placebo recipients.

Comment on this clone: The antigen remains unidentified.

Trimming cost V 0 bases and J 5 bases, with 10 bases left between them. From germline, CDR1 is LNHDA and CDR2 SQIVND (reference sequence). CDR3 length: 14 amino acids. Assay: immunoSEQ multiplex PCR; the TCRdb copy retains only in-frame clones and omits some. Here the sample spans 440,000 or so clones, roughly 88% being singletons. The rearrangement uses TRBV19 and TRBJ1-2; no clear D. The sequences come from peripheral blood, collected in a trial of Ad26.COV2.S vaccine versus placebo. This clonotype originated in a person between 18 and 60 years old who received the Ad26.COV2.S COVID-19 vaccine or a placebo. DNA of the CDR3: TGTGCCAGTAGTATAGACCGCATCGGATATGGCTACACCTTC. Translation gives CASSIDRIGYGYTF.